Below are 27 T cell receptor beta chains sequenced from a single sample in a study of T cell clones after liver transplantation. Repertoires were generated with immunoSEQ multiplex PCR, while TCRdb's copy carries only in-frame clones and drops some. The sample holds more than 20,000 clones, roughly 92% seen once. Sequencing used CD8+ T cells from blood, obtained less than 28 months after liver transplant. These receptors all stem from a human patient who received a liver transplant. Some T cells could come from the graft donor.

The chain has TRBV9 and TRBJ2-3; 8 bases line up with TRBD2. The ends lost 2 bases at V and 2 bases at J; junction bases unmatched: 4. Germline CDR1 and CDR2: SGDLS and YYNGEE. There are 15 residues in the CDR3. The CDR3 region has the DNA TGTGCCAGCAGCGTTATAGCGGGAAACACAGATACGCAGTATTTT. It encodes CASSVIAGNTDTQYF.

J is TRBJ2-7 and V is TRBV5-6, with 7 bases identical to TRBD2. This CDR3 is 12 amino acids long. V dropped 0 bases and J dropped 6; count of bases not matched to a gene: 0. CDR1 is SGHDT and CDR2 is YYEEEE in the germline V gene. The CDR3 bases are TGTGCCAGCAGCTTGGGCGGGAGCGAGCAGTACTTC. Its translation: CASSLGGSEQYF. Looking up the rest from reference TRBV5-6 and TRBJ2-7 gives the full variable domain: DAGVTQSPTHLIKTRGQQVTLRCSPKSGHDTVSWYQQALGQGPQFIFQYYEEEERQRGNFPDRFSGHQFPNYSSELNVNALLLGDSALYLCASSLGGSEQYFGPGTRLTVT.

The chain carries TRBV19 and TRBJ2-7; D is uncertain. Germline CDR1 and CDR2: LNHDA and SQIVND (reference sequence). The CDR3 runs to 14 residues. V dropped 4 bases and J dropped 4 bases, with 14 bases sitting between them. CDR3 coding DNA: TGTGCCAGTAGTAAATTAGAGGCCCCTTACGAGCAGTACTTC. It translates to CASSKLEAPYEQYF.

The chain couples TRBV7-9 to TRBJ1-1; no firm D call. Germline V gene lookup returns CDR1 SEHNR and CDR2 FQNEAQ (reference sequence). This CDR3 has 14 residues. Trimming shortened V by 5 bases and J by 1 base, and 11 bases separated the two germline ends. CDR3 sequence (DNA): TGTGCCAGCAGCCCAGTATTTGAGAACACTGAAGCTTTCTTT. Protein product: CASSPVFENTEAFF.

The V and J genes are TRBV6-5 and TRBJ1-1; weak D call: TRBD1 (6 bases). Germline lookup yields CDR1 MNHEY and CDR2 SVGAGI. V was pared by 3 bases and J by 2 bases, with 10 bases between. CDR3 length: 14 amino acids. Here the CDR3 reads CASSYTGTNTEAFF. The CDR3 DNA follows: TGTGCCAGCAGTTATACAGGGACCAACACTGAAGCTTTCTTT.

The chain couples TRBV7-6 to TRBJ2-7, with a tentative D call TRBD2 (5 bases). Germline-derived CDR1 and CDR2 are SGHVS and FNYEAQ. V was clipped by 4 bases and J by 5 bases, with 9 bases between them. This CDR3 has 12 amino acids. CDR3 bases: TGTGCCAGCAGCTCTAGCATCAACGAGCAGTACTTC. Amino acid sequence: CASSSSINEQYF.

The V and J genes are TRBV27 and TRBJ2-7; TRBD1 matches at 8 bases. This CDR3 has 14 amino acids. After removal of 3 bases from V and 5 bases from J, the junction contained 6 bases not matched to a gene. Germline V gene data show CDR1 as MNHEY and CDR2 as SMNVEV (reference sequence). The CDR3 region is CASSFLDRVHEQYF. CDR3 nucleotides: TGTGCCAGCAGTTTTCTGGACAGGGTCCACGAGCAGTACTTC.

The genes are TRBV6-5 and TRBJ2-5; 8 bases match TRBD2. CDR3 length: 14 residues. Germline V lookup: CDR1 MNHEY, CDR2 SVGAGI. Germline trimming cut 5 bases from V and 3 bases from J; bases unmatched to any gene: 5. This CDR3 reads CASSPPGGEETQYF. In nucleotides, the CDR3 is TGTGCCAGCAGTCCCCCCGGGGGGGAAGAGACCCAGTACTTC.

The chain carries TRBV10-3 and TRBJ2-7, with TRBD2 identical over 12 bases. V trimming: 0 bases; J trimming: 6 bases; junction bases outside the gene matches: 12. Germline CDR1 is ENHRY and CDR2 is SYGVKD. The CDR3 length is 18 residues. This chain's CDR3 is CAISESGRGLAGRVEQYF. DNA of the CDR3: TGTGCCATCAGTGAGTCTGGAAGGGGACTAGCGGGTCGCGTCGAGCAGTACTTC.

V and J are TRBV29-1 and TRBJ1-1; D may be TRBD1 (6 bases). Looked up from germline, CDR1 is SQVTM and CDR2 is ANQGSEA. Trimming removed 4 bases at V and 1 base at J, with 16 bases between. This CDR3 is built from 15 residues. The CDR3 sequence is CSVVGGEGGNTEAFF. The CDR3 coding sequence is TGCAGCGTTGTAGGGGGGGAAGGTGGGAACACTGAAGCTTTCTTT.

The chain is built from TRBV4-3 and TRBJ2-2, with 9 bases aligning to TRBD2. The ends lost 0 bases at V and 3 bases at J; junction bases unmatched: 5. The CDR3 is 17 residues long. Germline CDR1 and CDR2: LGHNA and YSLEER. The CDR3 DNA reads TGCGCCAGCAGCCAAGATGTAGCGGGAGATTACACCGGGGAGCTGTTTTTT. It encodes CASSQDVAGDYTGELFF.

Concerning this clone itself: A read error may account for a junction end that differs from germline. CDR3 nucleotides: TGCGCCAGCACTATGGAGGGGACTAGCGACTTGTGTTTC. Encoded protein: CASTMEGTSDLCF. The chain is built from TRBV5-1 and TRBJ2-7; 10 bases fit TRBD2. CDR3 length equals 13 residues. Germline values: CDR1 SGHRS, CDR2 YFSETQ. Full variable domain (remainder filled in from reference TRBV5-1 and TRBJ2-7): KAGVTQTPRYLIKTRGQQVTLSCSPISGHRSVSWYQQTPGQGLQFLFEYFSETQRNKGNFPGRFSGRQFSNSRSEMNVSTLELGDSALYLCASTMEGTSDLCFGPGTRLTVT.

V gene TRBV4-1 combines with J gene TRBJ2-1; 13 bases are shared with TRBD2. CDR3 length: 15 residues. V was pared by 4 bases and J by 10 bases, with 7 bases of the junction left unmatched. In germline, CDR1 is MGHRA, CDR2 YSYEKL. CDR3 loop: CASSPRTSGSWEQFF. DNA of the CDR3: TGCGCCAGCAGCCCCCGGACTAGCGGGAGTTGGGAGCAGTTCTTC.

The genes are TRBV4-1 and TRBJ1-5; D perhaps matches TRBD1 (5 bases). The length of the CDR3 is 17 residues. The germline gives CDR1 MGHRA, CDR2 YSYEKL. Trimming shortened V by 0 bases and J by 0 bases, and 12 bases separated the two germline ends. The CDR3 DNA is TGCGCCAGCAGCCAAGAGGGACCAGTCAATAGCAATCAGCCCCAGCATTTT. This codes for CASSQEGPVNSNQPQHF.

This sequence joins TRBV2 and TRBJ2-3; 7 nucleotides match TRBD2. The ends lost 8 bases at V and 4 bases at J; junction bases unmatched: 6. Germline CDR1 is SNHLY and CDR2 is FYNNEI. The CDR3 covers 13 residues. Written as DNA, the CDR3 is TGTGCCAGCCCGGCGGGAGCGGCAGATACGCAGTATTTT. This codes for CASPAGAADTQYF.

The chain is built from TRBV19 and TRBJ1-1, with 7 bases matching TRBD1. The junction had 1 base not matched to a gene; V was cut back by 5 bases and J by 4 bases. This CDR3 has 12 amino acids. Germline assignment: CDR1 LNHDA and CDR2 SQIVND (reference sequence). CDR3 in amino acids: CASSPGGTEAFF. CDR3 in DNA: TGTGCCAGTAGTCCAGGGGGCACTGAAGCTTTCTTT.

This sequence joins TRBV10-3 and TRBJ1-4; 7 bases map to TRBD1. V dropped 1 base and J dropped 5; count of bases not matched to a gene: 7. In germline, CDR1 is ENHRY, CDR2 SYGVKD. This CDR3 region has 16 residues. CDR3 sequence reads: CAISEFTGATNEKLFF. DNA of the CDR3: TGTGCCATCAGTGAGTTCACAGGGGCTACAAATGAAAAACTGTTTTTT.

The V and J genes are TRBV6-5 and TRBJ2-1; 7 nucleotides align to TRBD1. Germline CDR1 and CDR2: MNHEY and SVGAGI. Trimming removed 6 bases from V and 0 bases from J; junction bases left unmatched: 2. This CDR3 is 14 amino acids long. CDR3 DNA sequence: TGTGCCAGCAGACAGGGGAGCTCCTACAATGAGCAGTTCTTC. It specifies CASRQGSSYNEQFF.

The V and J genes are TRBV14 and TRBJ1-1; 8 bases agree with TRBD1. The CDR3 sequence is 15 residues long. Germline CDR1 reads SGHDN; CDR2 reads FVKESK. V shed 4 bases and J 1 base; nucleotides not matched to a gene: 5. CDR3 nucleotides: TGTGCCAGCAGCCCGGACAGGGCTAAGAACACTGAAGCTTTCTTT. Translation: CASSPDRAKNTEAFF. The full variable domain, completed using reference TRBV14 and TRBJ1-1, is EAGVTQFPSHSVIEKGQTVTLRCDPISGHDNLYWYRRVMGKEIKFLLHFVKESKQDESGMPNNRFLAERTGGTYSTLKVQPAELEDSGVYFCASSPDRAKNTEAFFGQGTRLTVV.

A single count supports this clone. The genes are TRBV27 and TRBJ2-2; no reliable D call. There are 13 residues in the CDR3. Germline V gene data show CDR1 as MNHEY and CDR2 as SMNVEV (reference sequence). V lost 3 bases to trimming and J lost 2 bases, with 4 bases between them. CDR3 protein: CASSFTNTGELFF. CDR3 coding DNA: TGTGCCAGCAGTTTCACAAACACCGGGGAGCTGTTTTTT.

V gene TRBV18 combines with J gene TRBJ2-5; D perhaps matches TRBD2 (6 bases). The V end lost 2 bases, the J end lost 5 bases, and 18 bases lay between the germline ends. The CDR3 runs to 16 residues. The germline V gene has CDR1 KGHSH and CDR2 LQKENI. CDR3 in amino acids: CASSPLATGVQETQYF. The CDR3 DNA reads as TGTGCCAGCTCACCATTAGCGACGGGGGTCCAGGAGACCCAGTACTTC.

The rearrangement links TRBV27 to TRBJ1-5; D possibly corresponds to TRBD1 (6 bases). Trimming shortened V by 5 bases and J by 0 bases, and 11 bases separated the two germline ends. This CDR3 spans 15 amino acids. In germline, CDR1 is MNHEY, CDR2 SMNVEV (reference sequence). CDR3 protein: CASSPGEPSNQPQHF. CDR3 nucleotide sequence: TGTGCCAGCAGTCCAGGGGAACCTAGCAATCAGCCCCAGCATTTT.

For the CDR3, the DNA is TGTGCCAGCAGCTTAATCCCGGGGGGCCGGGAGCTGTTTTTT. Translated, it gives CASSLIPGGRELFF. The genes are TRBV7-3 and TRBJ2-2, with D perhaps matching TRBD2 (7 bases). CDR1 SGHTA and CDR2 FQGTGA come from the germline V gene. V shed 1 base and J shed 9 bases, with 12 bases lying between them. The CDR3 runs to 14 residues.

The chain is built from TRBV2 and TRBJ1-1; the D is unclear. The length of the CDR3 is 13 residues. With 3 bases removed from V and 3 bases from J, the gap between germline ends came to 8 bases. Germline lookup yields CDR1 SNHLY and CDR2 FYNNEI. The CDR3 region is CASSDNGHTEAFF. CDR3 sequence (DNA): TGTGCCAGCAGTGATAACGGCCACACTGAAGCTTTCTTT.

The rearrangement links TRBV4-2 to TRBJ1-5; D is unresolved. The CDR3 runs 14 residues. CDR1 LGHNA and CDR2 YNFKEQ come from the germline V gene. V dropped 1 base and J dropped 5 bases, with 9 bases sitting between them. The CDR3 protein is CASSQAKTHQPQHF. The CDR3 DNA reads as TGTGCCAGCAGCCAAGCTAAGACCCATCAGCCCCAGCATTTT.

The V gene is TRBV27, the J gene TRBJ2-1; possibly TRBD2 for D (6 bases). Germline V gene data show CDR1 as MNHEY and CDR2 as SMNVEV (reference sequence). This CDR3 is built from 13 residues. V was trimmed by 2 bases and J by 7 bases, leaving 9 bases between them. CDR3 loop: CASSLGGGNEQFF. The CDR3 nucleotides are TGTGCCAGCAGTTTAGGAGGAGGGAATGAGCAGTTCTTC.

This clone occurred once. The V and J genes are TRBV28 and TRBJ2-7; D is uncertain. This CDR3 comprises 13 residues. V shed 3 bases and J shed 1 base, with 7 bases lying between them. In germline, CDR1 is MDHEN, CDR2 SYDVKM. The CDR3 bases are TGTGCCAGCAGTTTTTCCGATTCCTACGAGCAGTACTTC. Its translation is CASSFSDSYEQYF.